This T cell receptor beta chain is drawn from a study of OX40 agonist ivuxolimab in advanced cancers. Measured with immunoSEQ multiplex PCR; TCRdb has only the in-frame clones, and not every one. The sample holds around 100,000 clones, roughly 95% seen once. The germline gives CDR1 SGHTA, CDR2 FQGTGA. The CDR3 contains 14 residues. With V trimmed by 5 bases and J by 8 bases, 8 bases remained unmatched. This sequence joins TRBV7-3 and TRBJ2-1; TRBD2 matches 8 bases. The sequence derives from an adult with an advanced solid tumor such as melanoma, head and neck, liver or kidney cancer. The input for sequencing was CD4+ or CD8+ T cells sorted from blood, taken in a trial of the OX40 agonist ivuxolimab. The CDR3 protein is CASSILAGQDEQFF. DNA of the CDR3: TGTGCCAGCAGCATTCTAGCGGGTCAGGATGAGCAGTTCTTC.